This entry is about one TCR beta chain. In the study's own analysis: Amplifying reference gene primers gave estimates of nucleated cell counts. Profiled with immunoSEQ multiplex PCR; TCRdb holds only in-frame clones, not every one. For V, J and clone size, that table is used; D and trimming come from the DNA. The data hold approximately 180,000 clones, with 88% observed a single time. This sample was included in a study of blood T cell repertoires in COVID-19. Looking at the study overall: Collection of acute and convalescent COVID-19 samples took place in the United States, Italy and Spain. Sources were T cells, B-cell-depleted T cells, or PBMCs; the material itself was cDNA or gDNA.

This CDR3 is 15 amino acids long. V shed 7 bases and J 8 bases; nucleotides not matched to a gene: 10. The V gene's germline CDR1 is LNHDA and CDR2 SQIVND (reference sequence). The sample taken for sequencing was peripheral blood. The chain links TRBV19 to TRBJ2-1; TRBD2 agrees at 11 bases. This sequence originates from a human donor in a cohort sampled during active COVID-19. In DNA, the CDR3 is TGTGCCAGTAAAAAAATAGCGGGGGGGCCCTATGAGCAGTTCTTC. Its translation is CASKKIAGGPYEQFF.